This entry describes one TCR beta chain. The data derive from a study of blood T cell repertoires in COVID-19. CDR1 SGHVS and CDR2 FNYEAQ come from the germline V gene. The CDR3 runs 16 residues. V was pared by 4 bases and J by 7 bases, with 10 bases of the junction left unmatched. Clones were sequenced by immunoSEQ multiplex PCR, and TCRdb holds only the in-frame ones, with some missing. The sample holds about 220,000 clones, around three quarters seen once. The chain is built from TRBV7-6 and TRBJ1-6, with 7 bases aligning to TRBD1. Source material: peripheral blood. This sequence was found in a woman in her seventies with acute or convalescent COVID-19. Here the CDR3 reads CASSSPVGQSNSPLHF. CDR3 DNA sequence: TGTGCCAGCAGCTCCCCTGTGGGACAGTCAAATTCACCCCTCCACTTT.